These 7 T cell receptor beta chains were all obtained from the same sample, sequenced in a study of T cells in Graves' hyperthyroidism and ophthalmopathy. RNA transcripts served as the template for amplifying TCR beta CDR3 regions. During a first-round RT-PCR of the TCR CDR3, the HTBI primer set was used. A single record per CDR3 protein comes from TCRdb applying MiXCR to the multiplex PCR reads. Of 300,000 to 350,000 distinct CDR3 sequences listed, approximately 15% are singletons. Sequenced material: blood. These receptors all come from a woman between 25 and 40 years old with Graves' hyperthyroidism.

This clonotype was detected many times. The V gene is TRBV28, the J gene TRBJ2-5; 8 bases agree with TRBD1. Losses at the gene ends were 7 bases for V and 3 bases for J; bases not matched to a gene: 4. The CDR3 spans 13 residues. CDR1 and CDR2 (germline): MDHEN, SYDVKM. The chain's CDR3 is CASKEDREETQYF. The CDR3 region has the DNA TGTGCCAGCAAAGAGGACAGGGAAGAGACCCAGTACTTC.

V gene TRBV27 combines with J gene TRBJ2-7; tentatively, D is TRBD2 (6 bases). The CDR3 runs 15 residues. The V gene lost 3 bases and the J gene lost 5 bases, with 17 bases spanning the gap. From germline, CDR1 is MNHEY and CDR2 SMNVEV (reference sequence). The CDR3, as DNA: TGTGCCAGCAGTTTGATTGACCGGCGGGGACACGAGCAGTACTTC. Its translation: CASSLIDRRGHEQYF.

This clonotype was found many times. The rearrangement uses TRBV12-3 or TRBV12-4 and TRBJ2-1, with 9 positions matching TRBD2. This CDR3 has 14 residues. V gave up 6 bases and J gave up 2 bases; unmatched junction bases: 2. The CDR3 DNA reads TGTGCCAGCAGCCGACTAGCGGCCTACAATGAGCAGTTCTTC. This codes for CASSRLAAYNEQFF.

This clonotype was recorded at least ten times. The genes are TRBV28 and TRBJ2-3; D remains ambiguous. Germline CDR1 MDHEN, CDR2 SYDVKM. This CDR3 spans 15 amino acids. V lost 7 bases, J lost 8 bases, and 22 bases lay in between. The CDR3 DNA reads TGTGCCAGCAACGACTCCCGCAGTCCGGGCGTTACGCAGTATTTT. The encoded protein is CASNDSRSPGVTQYF.

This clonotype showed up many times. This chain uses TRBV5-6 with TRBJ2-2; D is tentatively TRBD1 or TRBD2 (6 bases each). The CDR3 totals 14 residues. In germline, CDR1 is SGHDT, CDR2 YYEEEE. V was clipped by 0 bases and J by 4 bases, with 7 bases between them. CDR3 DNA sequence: TGTGCCAGCAGCTTGGAGGGGGGCACCGGGGAGCTGTTTTTT. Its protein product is CASSLEGGTGELFF.

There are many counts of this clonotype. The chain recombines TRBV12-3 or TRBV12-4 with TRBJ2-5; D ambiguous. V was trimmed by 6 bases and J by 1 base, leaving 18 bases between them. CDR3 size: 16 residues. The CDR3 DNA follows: TGTGCCAGCAGCAACCCCGCGACGGATATCCAAGAGACCCAGTACTTC. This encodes CASSNPATDIQETQYF.

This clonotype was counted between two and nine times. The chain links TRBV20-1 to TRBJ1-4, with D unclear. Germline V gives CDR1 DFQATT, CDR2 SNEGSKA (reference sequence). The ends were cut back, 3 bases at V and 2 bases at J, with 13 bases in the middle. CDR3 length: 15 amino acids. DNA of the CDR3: TGCAGTGCTAGCGAGGCTCCTATCACTAATGAAAAACTGTTTTTT. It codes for CSASEAPITNEKLFF.